This T cell receptor (beta chain) comes out of a study of blood T cell repertoires in COVID-19. In the original workflow: Nucleated cell number was recorded as an estimate derived from reference gene primer amplification. Sequenced by immunoSEQ multiplex PCR; TCRdb stores in-frame clones only, minus some. The V and J calls and clone size come from that table; D and trimming were worked out from the DNA. In the table there are around 200,000 clones, around 84% of which are singletons. Participants spanned ages about 18 to 90 years and resided in about two dozen US areas. Cohort assignment relied on participant-reported clinical history. Trimming cost V 6 bases and J 4 bases, with 7 bases left between them. CDR1 is MNHEY and CDR2 is SVGAGI in the germline V gene. This CDR3 has 11 residues.

Sequenced input: PBMCs or T cells enriched from blood (not recorded which). The clonotype comes from a man in his forties who had recovered from COVID-19. The V and J genes are TRBV6-5 and TRBJ2-7; TRBD1 is a possible D gene (5 bases). CDR3 bases: TGTGCCAGCAGGGGGCAATACGAGCAGTACTTC. This codes for CASRGQYEQYF.